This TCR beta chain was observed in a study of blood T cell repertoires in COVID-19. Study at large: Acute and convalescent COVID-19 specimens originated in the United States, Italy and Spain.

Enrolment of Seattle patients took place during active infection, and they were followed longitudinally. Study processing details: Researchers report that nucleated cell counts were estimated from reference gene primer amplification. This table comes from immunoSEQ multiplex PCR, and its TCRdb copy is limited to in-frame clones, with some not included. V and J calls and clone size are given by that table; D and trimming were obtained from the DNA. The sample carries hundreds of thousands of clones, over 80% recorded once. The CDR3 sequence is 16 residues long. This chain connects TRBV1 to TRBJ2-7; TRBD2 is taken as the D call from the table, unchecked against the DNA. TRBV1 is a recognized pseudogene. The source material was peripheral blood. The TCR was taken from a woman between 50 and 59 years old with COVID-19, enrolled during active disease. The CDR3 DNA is TGCACCAGCAGCCACGTAGCCCCTCCCCTAAGATACGAGCAGTACTTC. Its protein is CTSSHVAPPLRYEQYF.